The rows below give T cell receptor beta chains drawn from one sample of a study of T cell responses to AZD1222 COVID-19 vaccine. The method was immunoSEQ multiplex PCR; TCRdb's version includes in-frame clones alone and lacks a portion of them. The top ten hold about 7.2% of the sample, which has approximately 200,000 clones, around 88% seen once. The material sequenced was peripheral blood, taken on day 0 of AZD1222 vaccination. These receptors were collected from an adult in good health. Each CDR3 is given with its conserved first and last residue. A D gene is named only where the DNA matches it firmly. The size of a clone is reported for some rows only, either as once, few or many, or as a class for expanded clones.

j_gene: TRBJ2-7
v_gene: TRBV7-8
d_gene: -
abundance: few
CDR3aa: CASSLDRLPSYEQYF
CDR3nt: TGTGCCAGCAGCTTAGATCGGCTACCATCCTACGAGCAGTACTTC

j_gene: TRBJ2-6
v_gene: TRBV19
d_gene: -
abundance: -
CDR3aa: CASQGFSGANVLTF
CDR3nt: TGTGCCAGCCAGGGCTTCTCTGGGGCCAACGTCCTGACTTTC

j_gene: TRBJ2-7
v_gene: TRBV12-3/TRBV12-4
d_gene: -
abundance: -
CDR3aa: CASSFLTPYEQYF
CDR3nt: TGTGCCAGCAGTTTTCTTACCCCCTACGAGCAGTACTTC

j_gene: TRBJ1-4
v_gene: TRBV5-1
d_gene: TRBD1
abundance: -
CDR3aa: CASSVGTGGEKLFF
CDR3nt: TGCGCCAGCAGCGTTGGGACAGGGGGCGAAAAACTGTTTTTT

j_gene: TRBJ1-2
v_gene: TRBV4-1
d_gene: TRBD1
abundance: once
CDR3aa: CASSPRQGANYGYTF
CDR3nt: TGCGCCAGCAGCCCAAGACAGGGCGCAAACTATGGCTACACCTTC

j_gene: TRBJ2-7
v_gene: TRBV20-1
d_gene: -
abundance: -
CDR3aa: CSATTNEQYF
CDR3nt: TGCAGTGCTACTACCAACGAGCAGTACTTC

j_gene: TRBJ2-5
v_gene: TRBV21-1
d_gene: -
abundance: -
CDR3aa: CASSKEGYRGRGETQYF
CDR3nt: TGTGCCAGCAGCAAAGAGGGCTACAGGGGGCGAGGGGAGACCCAGTACTTC

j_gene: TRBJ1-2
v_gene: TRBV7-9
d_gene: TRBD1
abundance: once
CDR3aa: CASSPPDRGLGYTF
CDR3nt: TGTGCCAGCAGCCCCCCGGACAGGGGGCTTGGCTACACCTTC

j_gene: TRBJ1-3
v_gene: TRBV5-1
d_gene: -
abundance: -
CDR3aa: CASSLDGNTIYF
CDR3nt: TGCGCCAGCAGCTTGGATGGAAACACCATATATTTT

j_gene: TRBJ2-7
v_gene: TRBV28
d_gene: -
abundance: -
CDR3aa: CASSPRGIGHEQYF
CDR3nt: TGTGCCAGCAGTCCCCGGGGGATTGGACACGAGCAGTACTTC

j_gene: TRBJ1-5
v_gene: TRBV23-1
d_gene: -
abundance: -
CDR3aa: CASSQPGDRQTNQPQHF
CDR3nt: TGCGCCAGCAGTCAGCCCGGGGACCGCCAAACCAATCAGCCCCAGCATTTT

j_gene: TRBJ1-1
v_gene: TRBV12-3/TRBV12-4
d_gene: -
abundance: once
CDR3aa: CASSLLGGTEAFF
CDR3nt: TGTGCCAGCAGTTTACTAGGGGGCACTGAAGCTTTCTTT

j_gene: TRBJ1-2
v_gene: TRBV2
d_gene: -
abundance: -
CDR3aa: CASSEGVYGYTF
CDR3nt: TGTGCCAGCAGTGAAGGGGTCTATGGCTACACCTTC

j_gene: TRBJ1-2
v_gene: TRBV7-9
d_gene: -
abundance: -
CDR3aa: CASSPARDITLYGYTF
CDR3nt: TGTGCCAGCAGCCCCGCCCGGGACATCACTTTATATGGCTACACCTTC

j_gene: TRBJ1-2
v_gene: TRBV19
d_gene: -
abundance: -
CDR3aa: CASSPRDNQITNYGYTF
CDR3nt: TGTGCCAGTAGTCCCCGGGACAACCAGATTACTAACTATGGCTACACCTTC

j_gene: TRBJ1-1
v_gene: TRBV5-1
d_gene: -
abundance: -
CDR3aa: CASSLGPAQWGTEAFF
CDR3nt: TGCGCCAGCAGCTTGGGCCCAGCGCAGTGGGGCACTGAAGCTTTCTTT

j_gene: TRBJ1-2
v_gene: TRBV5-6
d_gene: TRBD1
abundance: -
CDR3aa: CASSFTGQGAAGYTF
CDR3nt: TGTGCCAGCAGCTTCACTGGACAGGGGGCCGCTGGCTACACCTTC

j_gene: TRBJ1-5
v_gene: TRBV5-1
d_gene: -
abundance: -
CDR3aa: CASSLGPGPDNQPQHF
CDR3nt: TGCGCCAGCAGCTTGGGTCCGGGGCCCGACAATCAGCCCCAGCATTTT

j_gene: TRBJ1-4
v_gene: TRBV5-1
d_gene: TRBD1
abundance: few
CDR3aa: CASSLTGTGWEKLFF
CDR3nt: TGCGCCAGCAGCTTAACCGGGACAGGATGGGAAAAACTGTTTTTT

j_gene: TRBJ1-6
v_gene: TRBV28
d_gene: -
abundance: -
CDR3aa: CASSLYRVNSPLHF
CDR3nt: TGTGCCAGCAGTTTATACAGGGTCAATTCACCCCTCCACTTT

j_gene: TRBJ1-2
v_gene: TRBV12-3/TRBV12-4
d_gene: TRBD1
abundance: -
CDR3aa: CASSPGQGPGYTF
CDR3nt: TGTGCCAGTTCTCCTGGACAGGGCCCTGGCTACACCTTC

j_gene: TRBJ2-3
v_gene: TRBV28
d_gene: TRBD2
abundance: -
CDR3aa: CASSPALAGRTDTQYF
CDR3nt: TGTGCCAGCAGCCCTGCACTAGCGGGGCGTACAGATACGCAGTATTTT

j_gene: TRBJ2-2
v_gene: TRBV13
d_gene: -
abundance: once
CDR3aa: CASSLSGRVNTGELFF
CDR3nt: TGTGCCAGCAGCTTATCGGGCAGGGTGAACACCGGGGAGCTGTTTTTT

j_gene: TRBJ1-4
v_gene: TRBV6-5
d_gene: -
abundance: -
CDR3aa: CASSPGTANEKLFF
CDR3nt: TGTGCCAGCAGCCCCGGGACGGCCAATGAAAAACTGTTTTTT

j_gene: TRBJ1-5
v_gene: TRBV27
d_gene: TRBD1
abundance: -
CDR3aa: CASSPTGRSQPQHF
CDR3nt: TGTGCCAGCAGTCCGACAGGGAGAAGTCAGCCCCAGCATTTT

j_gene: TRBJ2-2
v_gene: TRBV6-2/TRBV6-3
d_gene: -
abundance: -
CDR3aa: CASSYSTTAGELFF
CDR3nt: TGTGCCAGCAGTTATTCTACTACGGCGGGGGAGCTGTTTTTT

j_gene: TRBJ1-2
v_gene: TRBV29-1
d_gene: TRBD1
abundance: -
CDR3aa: CSVRTGSNYGYTF
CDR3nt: TGCAGCGTTAGGACAGGGTCTAACTATGGCTACACCTTC

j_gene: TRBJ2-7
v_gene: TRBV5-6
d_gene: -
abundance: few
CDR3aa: CASSPPTGTVQYF
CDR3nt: TGTGCCAGCAGCCCTCCGACAGGAACAGTGCAGTACTTC

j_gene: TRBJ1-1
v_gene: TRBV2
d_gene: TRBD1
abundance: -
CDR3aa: CASSNRGNTEAFF
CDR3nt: TGTGCCAGCAGTAACAGGGGGAACACTGAAGCTTTCTTT